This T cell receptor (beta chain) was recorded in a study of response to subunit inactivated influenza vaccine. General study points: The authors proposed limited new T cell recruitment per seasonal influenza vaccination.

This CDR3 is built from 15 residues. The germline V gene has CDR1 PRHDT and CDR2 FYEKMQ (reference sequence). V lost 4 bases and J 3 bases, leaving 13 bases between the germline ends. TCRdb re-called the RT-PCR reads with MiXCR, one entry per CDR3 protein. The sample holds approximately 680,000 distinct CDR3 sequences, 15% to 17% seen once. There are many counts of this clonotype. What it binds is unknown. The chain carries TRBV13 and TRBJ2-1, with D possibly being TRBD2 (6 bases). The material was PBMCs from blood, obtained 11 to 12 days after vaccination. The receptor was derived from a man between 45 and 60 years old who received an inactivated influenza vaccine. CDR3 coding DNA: TGTGCCAGCAGCTCCGGGACTGGCTACTACAATGAGCAGTTCTTC. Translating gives CASSSGTGYYNEQFF.